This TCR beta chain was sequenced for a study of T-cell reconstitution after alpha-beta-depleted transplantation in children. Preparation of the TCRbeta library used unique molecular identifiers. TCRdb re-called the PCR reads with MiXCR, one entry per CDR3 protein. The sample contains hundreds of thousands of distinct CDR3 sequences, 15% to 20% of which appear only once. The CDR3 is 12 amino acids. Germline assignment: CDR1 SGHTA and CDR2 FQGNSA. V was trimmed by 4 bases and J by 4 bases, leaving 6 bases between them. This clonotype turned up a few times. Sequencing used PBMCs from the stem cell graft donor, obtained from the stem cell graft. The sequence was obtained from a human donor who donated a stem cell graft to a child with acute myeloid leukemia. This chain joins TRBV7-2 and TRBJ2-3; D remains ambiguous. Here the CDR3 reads CASSYTADTQYF. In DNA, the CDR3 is TGTGCCAGCAGCTATACCGCAGATACGCAGTATTTT. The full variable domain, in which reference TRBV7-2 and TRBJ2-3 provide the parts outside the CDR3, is GAGVSQSPSNKVTEKGKDVELRCDPISGHTALYWYRQSLGQGLEFLIYFQGNSAPDKSGLPSDRFSAERTGGSVSTLTIQRTQQEDSAVYLCASSYTADTQYFGPGTRLTVL.